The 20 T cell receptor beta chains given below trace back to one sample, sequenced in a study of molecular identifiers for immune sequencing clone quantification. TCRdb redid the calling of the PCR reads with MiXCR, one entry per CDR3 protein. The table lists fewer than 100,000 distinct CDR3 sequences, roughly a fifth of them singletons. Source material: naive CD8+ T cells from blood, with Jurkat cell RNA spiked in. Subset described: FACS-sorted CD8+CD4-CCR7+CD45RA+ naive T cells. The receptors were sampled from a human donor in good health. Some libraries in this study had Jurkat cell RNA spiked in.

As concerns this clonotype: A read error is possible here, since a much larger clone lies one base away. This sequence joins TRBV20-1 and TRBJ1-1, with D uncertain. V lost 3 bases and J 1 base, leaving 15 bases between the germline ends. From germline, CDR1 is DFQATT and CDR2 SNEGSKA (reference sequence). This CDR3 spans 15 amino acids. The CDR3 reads CSARGFRGRNTEAFF. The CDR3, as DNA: TGCAGTGCTAGGGGCTTCCGAGGGAGGAACACTGAAGCTTTCTTT.

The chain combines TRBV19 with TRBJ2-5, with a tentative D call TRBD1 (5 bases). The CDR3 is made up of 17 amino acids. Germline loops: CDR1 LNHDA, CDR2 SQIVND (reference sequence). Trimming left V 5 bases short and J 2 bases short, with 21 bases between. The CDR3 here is CASSWPGLQQTQETQYF. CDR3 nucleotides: TGTGCCAGTAGTTGGCCAGGGCTACAACAGACTCAAGAGACCCAGTACTTC.

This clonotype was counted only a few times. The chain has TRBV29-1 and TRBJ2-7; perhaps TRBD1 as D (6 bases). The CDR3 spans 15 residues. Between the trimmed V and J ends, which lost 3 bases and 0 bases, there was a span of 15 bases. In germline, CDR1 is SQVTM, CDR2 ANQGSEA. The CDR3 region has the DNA TGCAGCGTTGAGTGGGTTGGGGACAACTCCTACGAGCAGTACTTC. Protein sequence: CSVEWVGDNSYEQYF.

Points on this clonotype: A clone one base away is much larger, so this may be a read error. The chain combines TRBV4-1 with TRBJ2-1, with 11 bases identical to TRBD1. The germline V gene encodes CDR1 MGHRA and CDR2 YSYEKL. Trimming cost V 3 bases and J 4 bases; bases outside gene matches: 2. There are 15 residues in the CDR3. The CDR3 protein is CASSHGTGGYNEQFF. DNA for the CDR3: TGCGCCAGCAGCCATGGGACAGGGGGATACAATGAGCAGTTCTTC.

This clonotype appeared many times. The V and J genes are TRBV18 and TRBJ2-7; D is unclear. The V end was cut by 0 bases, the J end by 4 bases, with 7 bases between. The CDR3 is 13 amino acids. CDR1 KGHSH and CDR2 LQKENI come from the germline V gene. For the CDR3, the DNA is TGTGCCAGCTCACCACCCTTCGAGTACGAGCAGTACTTC. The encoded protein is CASSPPFEYEQYF.

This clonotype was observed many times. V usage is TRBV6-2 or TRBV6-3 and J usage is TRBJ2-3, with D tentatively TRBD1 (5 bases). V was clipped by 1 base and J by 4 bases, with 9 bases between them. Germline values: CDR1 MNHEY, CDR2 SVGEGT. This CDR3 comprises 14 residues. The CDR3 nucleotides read TGTGCCAGCAGTTACTGGGCAGGGTCAGATACGCAGTATTTT. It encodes CASSYWAGSDTQYF.

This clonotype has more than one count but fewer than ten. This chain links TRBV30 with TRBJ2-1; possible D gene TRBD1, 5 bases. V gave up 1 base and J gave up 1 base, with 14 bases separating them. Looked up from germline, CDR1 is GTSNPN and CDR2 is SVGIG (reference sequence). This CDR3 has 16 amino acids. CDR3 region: CAWSGGVGASYNEQFF. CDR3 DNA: TGTGCCTGGAGTGGGGGCGTAGGGGCATCCTACAATGAGCAGTTCTTC.

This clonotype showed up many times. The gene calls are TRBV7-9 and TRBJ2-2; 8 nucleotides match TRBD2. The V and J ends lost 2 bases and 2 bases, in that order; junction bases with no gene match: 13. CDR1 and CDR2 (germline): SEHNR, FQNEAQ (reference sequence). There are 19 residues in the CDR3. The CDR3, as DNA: TGTGCCAGCAGCTTATCCCAACTAGCGGCGGATGGAAACACCGGGGAGCTGTTTTTT. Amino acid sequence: CASSLSQLAADGNTGELFF. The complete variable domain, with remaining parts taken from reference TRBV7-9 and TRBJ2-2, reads DTGVSQNPRHKITKRGQNVTFRCDPISEHNRLYWYRQTLGQGPEFLTYFQNEAQLEKSRLLSDRFSAERPKGSFSTLEIQRTEQGDSAMYLCASSLSQLAADGNTGELFFGEGSRLTVL.

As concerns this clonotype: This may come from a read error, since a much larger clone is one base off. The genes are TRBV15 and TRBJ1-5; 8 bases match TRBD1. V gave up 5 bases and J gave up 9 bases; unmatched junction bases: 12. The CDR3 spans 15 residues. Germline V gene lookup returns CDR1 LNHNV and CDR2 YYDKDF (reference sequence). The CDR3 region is CATSEDRRGHRPQHF. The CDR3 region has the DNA TGTGCCACCAGCGAAGACCGCAGGGGGCATCGGCCCCAGCATTTT.

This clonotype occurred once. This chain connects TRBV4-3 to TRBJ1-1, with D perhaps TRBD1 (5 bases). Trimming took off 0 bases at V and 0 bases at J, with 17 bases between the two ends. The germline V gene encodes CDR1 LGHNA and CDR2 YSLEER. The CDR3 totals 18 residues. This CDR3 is CASSQDASRGVLNTEAFF. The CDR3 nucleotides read TGCGCCAGCAGCCAAGATGCTTCGAGGGGCGTTTTGAACACTGAAGCTTTCTTT.

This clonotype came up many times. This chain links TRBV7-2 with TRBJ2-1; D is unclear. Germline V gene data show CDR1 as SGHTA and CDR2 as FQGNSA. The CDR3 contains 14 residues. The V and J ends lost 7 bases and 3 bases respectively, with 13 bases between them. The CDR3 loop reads CASTTNSDYNEQFF. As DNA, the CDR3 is TGTGCCAGCACCACTAATTCGGACTACAATGAGCAGTTCTTC.

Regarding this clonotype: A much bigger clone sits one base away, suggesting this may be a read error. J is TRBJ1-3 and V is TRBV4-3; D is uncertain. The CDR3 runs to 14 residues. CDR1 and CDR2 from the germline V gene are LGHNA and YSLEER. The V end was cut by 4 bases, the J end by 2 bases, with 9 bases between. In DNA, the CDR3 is TGCGCCAGCAGCCCCGGCCCCCCTGGAAACACCATATATTTT. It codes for CASSPGPPGNTIYF.

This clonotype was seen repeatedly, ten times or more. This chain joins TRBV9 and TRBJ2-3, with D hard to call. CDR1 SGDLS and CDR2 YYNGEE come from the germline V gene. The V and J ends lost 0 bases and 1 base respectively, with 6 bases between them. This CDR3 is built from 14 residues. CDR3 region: CASSVALGTDTQYF. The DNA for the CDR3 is TGTGCCAGCAGCGTAGCTCTCGGCACAGATACGCAGTATTTT.

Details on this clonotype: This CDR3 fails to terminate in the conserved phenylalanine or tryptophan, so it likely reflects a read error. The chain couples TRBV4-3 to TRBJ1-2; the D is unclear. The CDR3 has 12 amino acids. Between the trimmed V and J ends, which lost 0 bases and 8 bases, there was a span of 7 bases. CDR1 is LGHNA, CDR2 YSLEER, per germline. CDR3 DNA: TGCGCCAGCAGCCAAGATTATGGCGGCTACACCTCC. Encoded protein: CASSQDYGGYTS.

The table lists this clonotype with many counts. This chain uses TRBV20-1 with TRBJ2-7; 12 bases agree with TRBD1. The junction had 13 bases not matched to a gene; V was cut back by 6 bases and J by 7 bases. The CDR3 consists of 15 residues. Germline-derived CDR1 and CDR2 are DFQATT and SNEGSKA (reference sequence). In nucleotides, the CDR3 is TGCAGTGCCCGTCTGGGGACAGGGGGCATTAGGGAGCAGTACTTC. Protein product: CSARLGTGGIREQYF.

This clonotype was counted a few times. DNA of the CDR3: TGTGCCAGTAGTCTGAATGGTGAGCAGTTCTTC. Protein: CASSLNGEQFF. V usage is TRBV19 and J usage is TRBJ2-1; D gene uncertain. This CDR3 region has 11 residues. Looked up from germline, CDR1 is LNHDA and CDR2 is SQIVND (reference sequence). Deletions cut 5 bases from V and 9 bases from J, with 8 bases between.

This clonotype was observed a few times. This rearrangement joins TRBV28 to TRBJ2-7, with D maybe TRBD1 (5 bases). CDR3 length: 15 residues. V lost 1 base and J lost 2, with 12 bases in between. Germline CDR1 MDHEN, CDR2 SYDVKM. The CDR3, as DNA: TGTGCCAGCAGTTTATCGGCAGGGATCACCTACGAGCAGTACTTC. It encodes CASSLSAGITYEQYF.

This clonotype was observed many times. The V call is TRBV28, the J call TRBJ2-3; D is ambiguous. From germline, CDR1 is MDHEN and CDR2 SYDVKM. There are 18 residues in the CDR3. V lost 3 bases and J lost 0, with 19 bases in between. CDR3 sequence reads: CASSLIYGGPDSTDTQYF. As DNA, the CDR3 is TGTGCCAGCAGTTTGATTTACGGTGGCCCCGATAGCACAGATACGCAGTATTTT.

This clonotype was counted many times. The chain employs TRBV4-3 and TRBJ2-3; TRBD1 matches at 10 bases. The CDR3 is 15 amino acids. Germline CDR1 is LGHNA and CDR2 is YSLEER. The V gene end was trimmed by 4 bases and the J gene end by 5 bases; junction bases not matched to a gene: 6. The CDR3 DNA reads TGCGCCAGCAGCCCTGACAGGGGGCTTGGAGATACGCAGTATTTT. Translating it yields CASSPDRGLGDTQYF.

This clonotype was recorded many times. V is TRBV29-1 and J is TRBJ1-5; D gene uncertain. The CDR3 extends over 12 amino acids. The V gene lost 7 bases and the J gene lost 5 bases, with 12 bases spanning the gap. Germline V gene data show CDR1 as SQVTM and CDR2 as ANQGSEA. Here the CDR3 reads CSANTGDQPQHF. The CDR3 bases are TGCAGCGCTAACACCGGCGATCAGCCCCAGCATTTT.